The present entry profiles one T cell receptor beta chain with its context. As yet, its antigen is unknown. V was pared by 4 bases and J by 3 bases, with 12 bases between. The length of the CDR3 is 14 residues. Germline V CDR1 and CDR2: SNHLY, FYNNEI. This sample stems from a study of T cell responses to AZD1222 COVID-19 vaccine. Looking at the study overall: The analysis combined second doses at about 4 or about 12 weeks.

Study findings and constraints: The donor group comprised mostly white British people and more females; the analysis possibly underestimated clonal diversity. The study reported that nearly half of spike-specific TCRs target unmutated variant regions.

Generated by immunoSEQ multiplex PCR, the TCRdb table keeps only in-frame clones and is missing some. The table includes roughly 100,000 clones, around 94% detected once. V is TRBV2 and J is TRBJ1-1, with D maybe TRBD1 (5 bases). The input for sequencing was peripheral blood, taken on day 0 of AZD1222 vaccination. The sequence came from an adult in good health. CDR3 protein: CASSARWGDTEAFF. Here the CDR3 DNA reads TGTGCCAGCAGTGCCAGGTGGGGGGACACTGAAGCTTTCTTT.